The rows below give T cell receptor beta chains drawn from one sample of a study of blood T cell repertoires in COVID-19. The repertoire was sequenced with immunoSEQ multiplex PCR; TCRdb's copy has only in-frame clones and lacks some. Of some 40,000 clones detected, just under 70% appear once; the ten largest clones hold under 6.5%. Sample: peripheral blood. These receptors all come from a man aged 80 or over with acute or convalescent COVID-19. Each CDR3 is given with its conserved first and last residue. D genes are given only for firm matches. The size of a clone is reported for some rows only, either as once, few or many, or as a class for expanded clones.

clone_size d_call j_call v_call cdr3_aa cdr3_nt
. . TRBJ2-1 TRBV7-2 CASSLLYGLLSYNEQFF TGTGCCAGCAGCTTATTGTACGGGTTACTCTCCTACAATGAGCAGTTCTTC
. . TRBJ2-3 TRBV11-3 CASSLASVGTDTQYF TGTGCCAGCAGCTTGGCTAGCGTGGGCACAGATACGCAGTATTTT
few . TRBJ1-6 TRBV2 CASSESGGAENSPLHF TGTGCCAGCAGTGAATCCGGGGGGGCTGAGAATTCACCCCTCCACTTT
once . TRBJ2-2 TRBV7-2 CASSLLPSGELFF TGTGCCAGCAGCTTACTTCCTAGCGGGGAGCTGTTTTTT
. TRBD1 TRBJ1-1 TRBV5-1 CASSLPGQRATEAFF TGCGCCAGCAGCTTGCCGGGACAGAGGGCCACTGAAGCTTTCTTT
. TRBD2 TRBJ2-1 TRBV5-1 CASSRASGTYNEQFF TGCGCCAGCAGCAGGGCTAGCGGGACCTACAATGAGCAGTTCTTC
. . TRBJ2-7 TRBV10-3 CAITGDSESEQYF TGTGCCATCACCGGAGACAGCGAGTCTGAGCAGTACTTC
. . TRBJ1-5 TRBV24-1 CATTGPPSEPQHF TGTGCCACCACAGGGCCTCCTAGCGAGCCCCAGCATTTT
. TRBD2 TRBJ2-1 TRBV11-2 CASSFLAGYNEQFF TGTGCCAGCAGCTTCCTAGCGGGATACAATGAGCAGTTCTTC
. . TRBJ2-2 TRBV7-7 CASSLLSGGANGELFF TGTGCCAGCAGCTTATTATCGGGGGGCGCGAACGGGGAGCTGTTTTTT
. TRBD1 TRBJ1-4 TRBV5-5 CASSPGTGGEKLFF TGTGCCAGCAGCCCCGGGACAGGGGGGGAAAAACTGTTTTTT
. . TRBJ1-1 TRBV6-5 CASSYPEGTEAFF TGTGCCAGCAGTTACCCGGAGGGCACTGAAGCTTTCTTT
. TRBD2 TRBJ2-7 TRBV10-3 CAISEISGGLGEQYF TGTGCCATCAGTGAGATTAGCGGGGGGCTAGGCGAGCAGTACTTC
few TRBD1 TRBJ2-7 TRBV19 CASSPRPTGEAGEQYF TGTGCCAGTAGTCCAAGACCGACAGGGGAGGCGGGCGAGCAGTACTTC
. . TRBJ1-2 TRBV3-1/TRBV3-2 CASSQVENYGYTF TGTGCCAGCAGCCAAGTAGAAAACTATGGCTACACCTTC
. . TRBJ1-4 TRBV6-1 CASSEQGRDEKLFF TGTGCCAGCAGTGAACAGGGAAGGGATGAAAAACTGTTTTTT
. TRBD1 TRBJ1-2 TRBV15 CATSRDGFRTGVPGYGYTF TGTGCCACCAGCAGAGATGGCTTCAGGACAGGGGTTCCCGGCTATGGCTACACCTTC
. TRBD2 TRBJ2-2 TRBV3-1/TRBV3-2 CASSPRTSLNTGELFF TGTGCCAGCAGCCCCAGGACTAGCCTGAACACCGGGGAGCTGTTTTTT
. TRBD1 TRBJ2-3 TRBV2 CASSPTGVGTDTQYF TGTGCCAGCAGTCCGACAGGGGTGGGCACAGATACGCAGTATTTT
. TRBD2 TRBJ2-1 TRBV27 CASSRVGTSGEFEQFF TGTGCCAGCAGTCGGGTCGGGACTAGCGGGGAGTTTGAGCAGTTCTTC
. . TRBJ2-5 TRBV20-1 CSASDLGTQYF TGCAGTGCTAGTGATCTCGGGACCCAGTACTTC
. . TRBJ1-2 TRBV7-6 CASSLGRGSGYGYTF TGTGCCAGCAGCTTAGGGCGGGGTAGTGGCTATGGCTACACCTTC
few . TRBJ1-5 TRBV6-5 CASGGTDNQPQHF TGTGCCAGCGGCGGAACGGACAATCAGCCCCAGCATTTT
. . TRBJ2-7 TRBV30 CAWSGVPRLYEQYF TGTGCCTGGAGTGGGGTTCCGAGACTCTACGAGCAGTACTTC
few TRBD2 TRBJ2-3 TRBV30 CAWSVPGPSGVDTQYF TGTGCCTGGAGTGTACCGGGGCCTAGCGGGGTAGATACGCAGTATTTT
. TRBD1 TRBJ2-4 TRBV28 CASSSPGQGGTKNIQYF TGTGCCAGCAGTTCACCGGGACAGGGTGGGACCAAAAACATTCAGTACTTC
. TRBD1 TRBJ2-6 TRBV3-1/TRBV3-2 CASSPPDRGHLSISGANVLTF TGTGCCAGCAGCCCCCCGGACAGGGGACATCTTAGCATCTCTGGGGCCAACGTCCTGACTTTC
. TRBD2 TRBJ2-1 TRBV10-1 CASSLTSGTSQQFF TGCGCCAGCAGCCTGACTAGCGGGACATCTCAGCAGTTCTTC
. . TRBJ1-4 TRBV16 CASSQLGRGPNLATNEKLFF TGTGCCAGCAGCCAACTCGGCAGGGGCCCCAACCTTGCAACTAATGAAAAACTGTTTTTT
. . TRBJ1-5 TRBV27 CASRATFFGNQPQHF TGTGCCAGCAGGGCCACCTTTTTTGGCAATCAGCCCCAGCATTTT
. . TRBJ2-7 TRBV14 CASSQVTGEHGEQYF TGTGCCAGCAGCCAAGTAACGGGGGAGCACGGCGAGCAGTACTTC
. . TRBJ2-7 TRBV12-3/TRBV12-4 CASSPAGSYEQYF TGTGCCAGCAGTCCAGCGGGTAGCTACGAGCAGTACTTC
. . TRBJ2-7 TRBV7-9 CASSLTGYEQYF TGTGCCAGCAGCTTAACCGGGTACGAGCAGTACTTC
. . TRBJ1-1 TRBV6-5 CASSGQNTEAFF TGTGCCAGCAGCGGACAGAACACTGAAGCTTTCTTT
few . TRBJ2-5 TRBV5-1 CASSSIPQETQYF TGCGCCAGCAGCTCTATACCCCAAGAGACCCAGTACTTC
few . TRBJ1-1 TRBV11-2 CASSRSRGNTEAFF TGTGCCAGCAGCCGTAGTAGAGGGAACACTGAAGCTTTCTTT
once TRBD2 TRBJ2-5 TRBV7-7 CASSLGGAGSQETQYF TGTGCCAGCAGCTTAGGGGGAGCGGGATCACAAGAGACCCAGTACTTC
few . TRBJ2-6 TRBV9 CASSFSANVLTF TGTGCCAGCAGCTTCTCGGCCAACGTCCTGACTTTC
. TRBD1 TRBJ2-2 TRBV20-1 CSASPGQGFTGELFF TGCAGTGCTAGTCCGGGACAGGGGTTCACCGGGGAGCTGTTTTTT
. TRBD1 TRBJ1-6 TRBV5-8 CASSLETGSSYNSPLHF TGTGCCAGCAGCTTGGAGACAGGGAGCTCCTATAATTCACCCCTCCACTTT
. . TRBJ2-3 TRBV10-3 CAISEGVRGGSTDTQYF TGTGCCATCAGTGAGGGGGTGAGGGGGGGGAGCACAGATACGCAGTATTTT
. TRBD1 TRBJ2-2 TRBV18 CASSRRVDRGHTGELFF TGTGCCAGCTCACGACGGGTGGACAGGGGGCACACCGGGGAGCTGTTTTTT
. . TRBJ1-6 TRBV12-5 CASGLVALGRRTNSPLHF TGTGCTAGTGGTTTGGTAGCCCTAGGCCGGAGAACAAATTCACCCCTCCACTTT
many . TRBJ2-1 TRBV20-1 CSASLVAVDNEQFF TGCAGTGCTAGTCTGGTTGCGGTCGACAATGAGCAGTTCTTC
. TRBD1 TRBJ1-2 TRBV3-1/TRBV3-2 CASSQVETGGHYGYTF TGTGCCAGCAGCCAAGTGGAGACAGGGGGCCACTATGGCTACACCTTC
. . TRBJ1-2 TRBV7-2 CASSLVGGGYASNYGYTF TGTGCCAGCAGCTTAGTCGGGGGGGGATACGCCTCTAACTATGGCTACACCTTC
. TRBD1 TRBJ1-5 TRBV7-9 CASSVQGALGPQHF TGTGCCAGCAGCGTACAGGGGGCACTTGGGCCCCAGCATTTT
. . TRBJ1-1 TRBV5-1 CASSSRRQESTEAFF TGCGCCAGCAGCTCCCGAAGACAGGAATCTACTGAAGCTTTCTTT
. . TRBJ1-1 TRBV5-4 CASSLGRENTEAFF TGTGCCAGCAGCTTGGGCAGGGAGAACACTGAAGCTTTCTTT
. TRBD2 TRBJ2-7 TRBV6-2/TRBV6-3 CASSYSETSRSPFYEQYF TGTGCCAGCAGTTACTCGGAGACTAGCCGAAGCCCCTTCTACGAGCAGTACTTC